This TCR beta chain is from a study of Ad26.COV2.S vaccination and SARS-CoV-2 variants (dated by TCRdb to about 2021). As for the study more broadly: Donors in the vaccine arm were drawn from COV1001, a phase I-IIa trial of Ad26.COV2.S in healthy adults that was multicentre, randomized, double-blind and placebo-controlled. Ad26.COV2.S was administered intramuscularly at a dose of 5x10^10 or 1x10^11 viral particles, either as one shot or as two shots given 56 days apart. TCRbeta repertoire sequencing served as the tool for gauging how specific and how broad the SARS-CoV-2-reactive T cell receptors were following Ad26.COV2.S vaccination. A total of some 30 samples were included in the TCR-sequenced set, comprising around 19 Ad26.COV2.S vaccine recipients, 5 placebo recipients and 8 SARS-CoV-2 convalescent individuals. Participants in the trial were split at random into five groups of five each, receiving low-dose or high-dose Ad26.COV2.S once or twice, or else placebo on both occasions. Throughout the experiments and outcome assessment, investigators stayed blinded to trial group allocation.

The investigation overall reported the following: Comparable non-spike TCR breadth was observed between vaccine and placebo recipients, consistent with only spike being contained in the vaccine. After vaccination, substantial breadth of spike-specific CD8+ and CD4+ T cell responses was reported. Comparing responses between vaccine doses or regimens was not something the study was powered to do. Compared with placebo recipients, Ad26.COV2.S recipients showed higher spike-specific TCR breadth (P = 0.0014). It was noted by the authors that total T cell responses may have been underestimated by the TCR breadth and depth analyses.

The immunoSEQ Assay was used to sequence TCRbeta CDR3 regions. After extraction, genomic DNA underwent amplification by bias-controlled multiplex PCR, followed by high-throughput sequencing. Per the original workflow: To quantify the absolute abundance of every unique TCRbeta CDR3 region, sequences were collapsed and filtered. T cell fraction was estimated by normalizing TCRbeta template counts to usable DNA, which was measured by amplifying reference genes present in all nucleated cells. Repertoire TCRs were annotated as SARS-CoV-2-specific when V gene, CDR3 amino acid sequence and J gene were exactly matched to a known reactive TCR set. The reference SARS-CoV-2 TCR set was obtained from MIRA and was filtered for enrichment in COVID-19-positive ImmuneCODE repertoires, whereby public or cross-reactive TCRs were removed. Using the MIRA antigens, annotated TCRs were further analysed by specific ORF or by position within an ORF. Breadth was defined as the number of annotated unique rearrangements divided by the total number of unique productive rearrangements, and depth was defined as the summed frequency of the annotated unique rearrangements. Two-sided Wilcoxon rank-sum tests were applied when comparing TCR breadth between groups. In TCRdb, the immuneACCESS table is reduced to in-frame sequences with V and J assigned. These tables do not hold every clone; where another copy was compared, an unresolved V gene accounts for under half, and the others remain unexplained. V and J calls and clone size come straight from that table; D and trimming were deduced from the DNA. Counted in this sample were hundreds of thousands of clones; roughly 90% of them appeared once. Over 1.3% of the sample belongs to the ten largest clones.

Explained via the paper, the treatment or condition label denotes: over 15 received Ad26.COV2.S at low or high dose, single or two shots; roughly five received placebo; per-sample allocation not given. For vaccine and placebo recipients, repertoires were sequenced using samples collected on day 63 after the first injection. Cohort 1b enrolled about two dozen adults aged 18-55 years at a single site in Boston, USA, between 29 July and 7 August 2020. Ad26.COV2.S was a replication-incompetent adenovirus type 26 vector expressing a prefusion-stabilized SARS-CoV-2 spike protein from the original Wuhan strain. On this clone: Its antigen is unknown. The input lacks base qualities; no much larger clone sits a single base away.

The sample was peripheral blood, taken in a trial of Ad26.COV2.S vaccine versus placebo. This sequence originates from a person between 18 and 59 years old who received the Ad26.COV2.S COVID-19 vaccine or a placebo.

The DNA is as follows: TGTGCCAGCCATTGGATGGGCACCATATATTTT. This codes for CASHWMGTIYF. The sequence joins TRBV6-5 to TRBJ1-3; the D gene is unclear. CDR1 and CDR2 (MNHEY, SVGAGI) derive from the germline V gene. The CDR3 spans 11 residues, from the cysteine through the phenylalanine. The DNA shown is the 33-base CDR3, in frame from base 1. The V end loses 8 bases and the J end loses 9 bases, and a stretch of 11 bases separates them.